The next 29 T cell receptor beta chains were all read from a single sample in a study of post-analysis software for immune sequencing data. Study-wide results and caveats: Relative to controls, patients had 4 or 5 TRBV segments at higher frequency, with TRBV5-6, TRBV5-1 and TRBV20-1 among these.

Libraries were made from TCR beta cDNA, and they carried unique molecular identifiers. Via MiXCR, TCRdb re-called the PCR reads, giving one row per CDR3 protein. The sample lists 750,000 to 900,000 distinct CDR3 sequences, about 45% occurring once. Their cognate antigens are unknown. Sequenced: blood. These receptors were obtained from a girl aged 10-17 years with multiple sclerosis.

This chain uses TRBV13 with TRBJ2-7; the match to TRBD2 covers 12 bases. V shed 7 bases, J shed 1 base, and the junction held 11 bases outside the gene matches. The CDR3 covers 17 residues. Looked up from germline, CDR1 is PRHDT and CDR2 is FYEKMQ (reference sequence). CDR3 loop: CASKFTGLAGPSYEQYF. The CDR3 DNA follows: TGTGCCAGCAAGTTCACCGGACTAGCGGGACCATCCTACGAGCAGTACTTC.

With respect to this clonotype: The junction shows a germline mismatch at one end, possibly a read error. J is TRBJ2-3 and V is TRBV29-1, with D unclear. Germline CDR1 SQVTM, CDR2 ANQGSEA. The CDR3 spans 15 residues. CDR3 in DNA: TGCAGCGTTGAGGGGTTGGCGGTGAGCACGGATACGCAGTATTTT. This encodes CSVEGLAVSTDTQYF.

In DNA form, the CDR3 reads TGTGCCAGTATTAGACAGGGAGGCTATGGCTACACCTTC. Protein sequence: CASIRQGGYGYTF. The chain carries TRBV12-3 or TRBV12-4 and TRBJ1-2; TRBD1 aligns across 7 bases. V lost 9 bases and J lost 4; bases outside the gene matches: 8. This CDR3 has 13 amino acids.

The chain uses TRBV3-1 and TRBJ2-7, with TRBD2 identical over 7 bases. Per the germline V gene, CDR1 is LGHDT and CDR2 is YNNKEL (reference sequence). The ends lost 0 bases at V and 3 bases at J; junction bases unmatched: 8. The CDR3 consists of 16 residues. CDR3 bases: TGTGCCAGCAGCCAAGAGGGCCGCGGGAGAGGCTACGAGCAGTACTTC. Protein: CASSQEGRGRGYEQYF.

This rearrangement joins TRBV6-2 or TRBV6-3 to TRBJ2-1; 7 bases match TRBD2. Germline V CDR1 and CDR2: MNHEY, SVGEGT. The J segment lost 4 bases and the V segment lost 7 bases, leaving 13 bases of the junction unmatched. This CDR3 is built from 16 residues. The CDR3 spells CASNGASGADYNEQFF. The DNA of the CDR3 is TGTGCCAGCAATGGGGCGAGCGGGGCCGATTACAATGAGCAGTTCTTC.

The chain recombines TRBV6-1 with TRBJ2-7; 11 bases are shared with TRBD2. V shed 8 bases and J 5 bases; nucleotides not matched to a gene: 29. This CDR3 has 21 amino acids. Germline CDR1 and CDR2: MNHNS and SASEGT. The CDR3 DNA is TGTGCCAGCGCGCCCCTTCAAAGACTCTCTAGCGGGAGGATTATCGAGGACGAGCAGTACTTC. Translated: CASAPLQRLSSGRIIEDEQYF.

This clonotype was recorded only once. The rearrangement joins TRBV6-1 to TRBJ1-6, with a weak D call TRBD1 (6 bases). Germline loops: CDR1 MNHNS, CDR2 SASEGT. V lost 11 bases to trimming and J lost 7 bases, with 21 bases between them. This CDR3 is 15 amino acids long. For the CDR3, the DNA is TGTGCCGCCCAACTGGGCCAGGGGACAAATTCACCCCTCCACTTT. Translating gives CAAQLGQGTNSPLHF.

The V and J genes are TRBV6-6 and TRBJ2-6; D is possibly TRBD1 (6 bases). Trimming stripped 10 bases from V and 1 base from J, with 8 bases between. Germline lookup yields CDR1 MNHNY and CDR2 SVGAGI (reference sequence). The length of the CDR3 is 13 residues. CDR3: CATTGSGANVLTF. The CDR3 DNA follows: TGTGCCACCACAGGGTCTGGGGCCAACGTCCTGACTTTC.

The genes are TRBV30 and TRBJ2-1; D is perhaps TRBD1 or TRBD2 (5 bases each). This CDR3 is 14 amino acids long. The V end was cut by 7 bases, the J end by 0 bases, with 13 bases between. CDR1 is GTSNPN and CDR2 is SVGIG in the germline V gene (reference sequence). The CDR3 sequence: CALGTGSSYNEQFF. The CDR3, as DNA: TGTGCCTTGGGGACGGGGAGCTCCTACAATGAGCAGTTCTTC.

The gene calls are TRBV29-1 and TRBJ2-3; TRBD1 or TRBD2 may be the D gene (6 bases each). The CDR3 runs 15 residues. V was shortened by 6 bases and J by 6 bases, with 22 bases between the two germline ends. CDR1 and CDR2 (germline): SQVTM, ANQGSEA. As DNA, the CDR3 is TGCAGCGTCTTTAGACCGGGGGCGAGGGACGATACGCAGTATTTT. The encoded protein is CSVFRPGARDDTQYF.

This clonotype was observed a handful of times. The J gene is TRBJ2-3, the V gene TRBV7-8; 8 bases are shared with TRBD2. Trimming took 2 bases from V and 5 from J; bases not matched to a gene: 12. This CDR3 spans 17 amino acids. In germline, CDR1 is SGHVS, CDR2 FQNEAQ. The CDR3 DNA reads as TGTGCCAGCAGCTTAACCCCGTGGGCGGGAGGTATAGATACGCAGTATTTT. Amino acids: CASSLTPWAGGIDTQYF.

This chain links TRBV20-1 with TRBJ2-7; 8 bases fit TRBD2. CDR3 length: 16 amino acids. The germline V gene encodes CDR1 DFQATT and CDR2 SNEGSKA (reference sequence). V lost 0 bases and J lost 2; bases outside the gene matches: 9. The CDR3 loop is CSARDLTSESTYEQYF. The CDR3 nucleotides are TGCAGTGCTAGAGATTTGACTAGCGAGAGCACCTACGAGCAGTACTTC.

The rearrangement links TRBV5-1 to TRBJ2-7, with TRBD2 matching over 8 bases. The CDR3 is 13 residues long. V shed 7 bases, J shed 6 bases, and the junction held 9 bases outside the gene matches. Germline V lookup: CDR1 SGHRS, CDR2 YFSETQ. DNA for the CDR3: TGCGCCAGCCGCGAGCGGGAGCGGGCCGAGCAGTACTTC. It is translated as CASRERERAEQYF. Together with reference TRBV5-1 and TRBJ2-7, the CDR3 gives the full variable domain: KAGVTQTPRYLIKTRGQQVTLSCSPISGHRSVSWYQQTPGQGLQFLFEYFSETQRNKGNFPGRFSGRQFSNSRSEMNVSTLELGDSALYLCASRERERAEQYFGPGTRLTVT.

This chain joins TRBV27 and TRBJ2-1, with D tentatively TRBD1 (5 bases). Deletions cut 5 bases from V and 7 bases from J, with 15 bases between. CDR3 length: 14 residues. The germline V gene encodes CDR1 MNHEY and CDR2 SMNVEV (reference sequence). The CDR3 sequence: CASSPDSNPNEQFF. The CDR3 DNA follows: TGTGCCAGCAGTCCAGACAGCAACCCTAATGAGCAGTTCTTC.

The chain's CDR3 is CAIRTGNTDTQYF. CDR3 coding DNA: TGTGCCATCAGGACCGGGAACACAGATACGCAGTATTTT. The rearrangement links TRBV10-3 to TRBJ2-3, with a tentative D call TRBD2 (5 bases). The germline V and J ends were trimmed by 6 bases and 2 bases, with 9 bases remaining between them. In germline, CDR1 is ENHRY, CDR2 SYGVKD. This CDR3 spans 13 amino acids.

CDR3 protein: CASSIRDQKETQYF. The CDR3 DNA sequence: TGCGCCAGCAGCATCCGGGACCAAAAGGAGACCCAGTACTTC. This chain joins TRBV5-1 and TRBJ2-7, with D perhaps assigned TRBD1 or TRBD2 (5 bases each). TRBJ2-5 matches the DNA end more closely, so the J call is doubtful. The CDR3 runs 14 residues. CDR1 and CDR2 (germline): SGHRS, YFSETQ.

The CDR3 spells CASTDSGGPHTGELFF. The DNA of the CDR3 is TGTGCCAGCACCGATTCGGGAGGGCCACACACCGGGGAGCTGTTTTTT. The chain employs TRBV7-2 and TRBJ2-2, with 8 bases matching TRBD2. Trimming at V came to 7 bases and at J to 3 bases, leaving 10 bases not matched to a gene. This CDR3 is built from 16 residues. CDR1 is SGHTA and CDR2 is FQGNSA in the germline V gene.

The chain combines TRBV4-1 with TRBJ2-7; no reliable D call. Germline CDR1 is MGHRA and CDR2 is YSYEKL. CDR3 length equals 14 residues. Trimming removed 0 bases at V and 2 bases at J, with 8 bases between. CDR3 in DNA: TGCGCCAGCAGCCAAGAACCCGGACCCTACGAGCAGTACTTC. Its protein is CASSQEPGPYEQYF.

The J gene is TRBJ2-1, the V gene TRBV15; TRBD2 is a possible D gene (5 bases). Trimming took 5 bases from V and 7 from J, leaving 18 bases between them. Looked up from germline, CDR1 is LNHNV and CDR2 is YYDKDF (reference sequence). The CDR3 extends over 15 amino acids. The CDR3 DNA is TGTGCCACCAGCCAACTCCATAGCGTCCGGAATGAGCAGTTCTTC. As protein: CATSQLHSVRNEQFF.

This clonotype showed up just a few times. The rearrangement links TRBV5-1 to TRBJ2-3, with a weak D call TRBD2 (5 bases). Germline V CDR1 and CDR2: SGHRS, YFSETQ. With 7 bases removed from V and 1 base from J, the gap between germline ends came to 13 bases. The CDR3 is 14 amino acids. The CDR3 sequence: CASGSGDGTDTQYF. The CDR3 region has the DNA TGCGCCAGCGGGAGTGGCGATGGCACAGATACGCAGTATTTT. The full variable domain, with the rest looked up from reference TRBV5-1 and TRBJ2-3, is KAGVTQTPRYLIKTRGQQVTLSCSPISGHRSVSWYQQTPGQGLQFLFEYFSETQRNKGNFPGRFSGRQFSNSRSEMNVSTLELGDSALYLCASGSGDGTDTQYFGPGTRLTVL.

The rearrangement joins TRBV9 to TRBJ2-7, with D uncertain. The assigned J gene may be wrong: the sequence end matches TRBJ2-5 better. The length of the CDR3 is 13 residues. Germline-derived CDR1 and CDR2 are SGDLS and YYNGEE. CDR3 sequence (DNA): TGTGCCAGCAGCCCAACAGCCAAAGAGACCCAGTACTTC. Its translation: CASSPTAKETQYF.

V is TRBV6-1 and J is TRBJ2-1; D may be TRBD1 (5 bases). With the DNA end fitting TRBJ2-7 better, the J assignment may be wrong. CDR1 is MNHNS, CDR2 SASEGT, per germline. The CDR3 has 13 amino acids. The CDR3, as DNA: TGTGCCAGCCAAGGGGCGACGAGCGACGAGCAGTACTTC. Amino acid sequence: CASQGATSDEQYF.

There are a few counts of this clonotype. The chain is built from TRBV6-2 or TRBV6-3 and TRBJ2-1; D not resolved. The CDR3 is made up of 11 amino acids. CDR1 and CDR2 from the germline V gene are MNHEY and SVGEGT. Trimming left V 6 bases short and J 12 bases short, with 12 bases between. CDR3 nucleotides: TGTGCCAGCAGCGCCCAGTCGGCGCAGTTCTTC. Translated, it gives CASSAQSAQFF.

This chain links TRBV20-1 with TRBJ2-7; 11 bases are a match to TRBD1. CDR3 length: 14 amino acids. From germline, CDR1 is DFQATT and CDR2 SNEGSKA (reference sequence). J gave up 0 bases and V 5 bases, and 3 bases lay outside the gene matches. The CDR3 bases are TGCAGTGCTGGGGACAGGGGGGCCTCCTACGAGCAGTACTTC. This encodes CSAGDRGASYEQYF.

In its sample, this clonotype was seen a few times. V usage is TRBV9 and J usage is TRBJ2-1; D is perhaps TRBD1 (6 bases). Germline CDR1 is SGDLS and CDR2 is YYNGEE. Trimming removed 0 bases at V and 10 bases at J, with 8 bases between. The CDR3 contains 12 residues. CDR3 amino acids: CASSVADREQFF. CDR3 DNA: TGTGCCAGCAGCGTAGCCGACAGGGAGCAGTTCTTC. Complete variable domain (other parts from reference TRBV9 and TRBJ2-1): DSGVTQTPKHLITATGQRVTLRCSPRSGDLSVYWYQQSLDQGLQFLIQYYNGEERAKGNILERFSAQQFPDLHSELNLSSLELGDSALYFCASSVADREQFFGPGTRLTVL.

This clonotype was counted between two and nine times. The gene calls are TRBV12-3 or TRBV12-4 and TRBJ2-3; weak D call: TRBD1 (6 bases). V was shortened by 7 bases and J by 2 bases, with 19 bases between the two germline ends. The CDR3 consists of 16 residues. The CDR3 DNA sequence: TGTGCCAGCACCCTATCTGGGGGCGGAGCCACAGATACGCAGTATTTT. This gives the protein CASTLSGGGATDTQYF.

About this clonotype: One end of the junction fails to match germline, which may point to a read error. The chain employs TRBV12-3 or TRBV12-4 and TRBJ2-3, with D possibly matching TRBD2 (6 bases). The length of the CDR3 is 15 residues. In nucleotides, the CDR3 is TGTGCCAGCAGTGTCATTTGGGGAGGCACAGATGCGCAGTATTTT. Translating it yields CASSVIWGGTDAQYF.

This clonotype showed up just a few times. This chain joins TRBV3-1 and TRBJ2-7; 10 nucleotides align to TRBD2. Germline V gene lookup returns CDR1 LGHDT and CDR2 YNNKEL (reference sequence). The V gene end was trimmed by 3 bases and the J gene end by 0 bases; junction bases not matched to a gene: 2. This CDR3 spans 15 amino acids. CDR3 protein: CASSHLAGASYEQYF. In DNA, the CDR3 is TGTGCCAGCAGCCACCTAGCGGGGGCCTCCTACGAGCAGTACTTC.

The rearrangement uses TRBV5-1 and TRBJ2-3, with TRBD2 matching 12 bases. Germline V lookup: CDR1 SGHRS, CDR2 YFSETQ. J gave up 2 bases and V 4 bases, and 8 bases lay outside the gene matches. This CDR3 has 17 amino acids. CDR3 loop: CASSAGTSGWDTDTQYF. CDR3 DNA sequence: TGCGCCAGCAGCGCCGGGACTAGCGGGTGGGACACAGATACGCAGTATTTT. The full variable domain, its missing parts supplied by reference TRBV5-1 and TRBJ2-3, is KAGVTQTPRYLIKTRGQQVTLSCSPISGHRSVSWYQQTPGQGLQFLFEYFSETQRNKGNFPGRFSGRQFSNSRSEMNVSTLELGDSALYLCASSAGTSGWDTDTQYFGPGTRLTVL.